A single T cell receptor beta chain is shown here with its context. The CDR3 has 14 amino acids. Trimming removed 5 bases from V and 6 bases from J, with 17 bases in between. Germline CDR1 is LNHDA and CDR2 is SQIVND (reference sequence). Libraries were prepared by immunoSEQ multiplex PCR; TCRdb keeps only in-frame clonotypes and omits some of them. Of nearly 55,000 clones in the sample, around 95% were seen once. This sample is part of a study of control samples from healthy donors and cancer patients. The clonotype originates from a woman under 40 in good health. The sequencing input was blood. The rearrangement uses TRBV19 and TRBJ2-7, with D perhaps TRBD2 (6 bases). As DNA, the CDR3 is TGTGCCAGTAGTTCTAGCGTTTCCTCCATCGAGCAGTACTTC. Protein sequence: CASSSSVSSIEQYF.